The 29 T cell receptor beta chains given below trace back to one sample, sequenced in a study of T cell responses to AZD1222 COVID-19 vaccine. The assay was immunoSEQ multiplex PCR, and TCRdb's table has in-frame clones only and misses some. This table has 7,500 to 9,500 clones, roughly 90% appearing once. The source was peripheral blood, collected 28 days after the second AZD1222 dose. The receptors derive from an adult who received the AZD1222 COVID-19 vaccine.

This clone was observed a single time. The V and J genes are TRBV19 and TRBJ1-5, with 7 bases aligning to TRBD1. Germline CDR1 is LNHDA and CDR2 is SQIVND (reference sequence). This CDR3 region has 15 residues. Trimming removed 3 bases from V and 0 bases from J; junction bases left unmatched: 2. The CDR3 reads CASSMTGTSNQPQHF. The DNA of the CDR3 is TGTGCCAGTAGTATGACAGGGACTAGCAATCAGCCCCAGCATTTT.

V and J are TRBV3-1 (or the pseudogene TRBV3-2) and TRBJ2-4; D might be TRBD1 (5 bases). V lost 0 bases and J lost 6, with 12 bases in between. Germline CDR1 reads LGHDT; CDR2 reads YNNKEL (reference sequence). The CDR3 covers 15 residues. The CDR3 coding sequence is TGTGCCAGCAGCCAAGAAGGCAGGGTGCCAAACATTCAGTACTTC. This translates into CASSQEGRVPNIQYF.

V and J are TRBV5-5 and TRBJ1-6, with a possible D match to TRBD1 (6 bases). The length of the CDR3 is 15 residues. Trimming removed 4 bases at V and 9 bases at J, with 17 bases between. Germline assignment: CDR1 SGHKS and CDR2 YYEKEE (reference sequence). Here the CDR3 reads CASSTGTPRGSPLHF. DNA of the CDR3: TGTGCCAGCAGCACCGGGACACCCCGGGGTTCACCCCTCCACTTT.

The rearrangement joins TRBV4-1 to TRBJ2-3; 8 bases match TRBD2. The junction had 5 bases not matched to a gene; V was cut back by 1 base and J by 2 bases. The CDR3 spans 16 residues. Looked up from germline, CDR1 is MGHRA and CDR2 is YSYEKL. The CDR3: CASSQVPGGVTDTQYF. The CDR3 region has the DNA TGCGCCAGCAGCCAAGTCCCGGGAGGGGTCACAGATACGCAGTATTTT.

On this clone itself: The junction shows a germline mismatch at one end, possibly a read error. The V gene is TRBV7-7, the J gene TRBJ2-7; weak D call: TRBD1 (6 bases). The CDR3 contains 14 residues. Germline V gives CDR1 SSHAT, CDR2 FNYEAQ (reference sequence). For the CDR3, the DNA is TGTGCTAGCAGCCCCCGGGACAACTCCTACGAGCAGTACTTC. Its protein is CASSPRDNSYEQYF.

J is TRBJ2-7 and V is TRBV28; maybe TRBD2 (6 bases). Germline loops: CDR1 MDHEN, CDR2 SYDVKM. V lost 7 bases and J lost 3, with 13 bases in between. The CDR3 is 13 amino acids. The CDR3 here is CASNGGVYYEQYF. The CDR3 DNA reads as TGTGCCAGCAACGGCGGGGTTTACTACGAGCAGTACTTC.

The V and J genes are TRBV7-2 and TRBJ2-7; TRBD2 agrees at 11 bases. Looked up from germline, CDR1 is SGHTA and CDR2 is FQGNSA. The length of the CDR3 is 14 residues. The junction had 2 bases not matched to a gene; V was cut back by 2 bases and J by 5 bases. The CDR3 loop reads CASSLMGLADEQYF. As DNA, the CDR3 is TGTGCCAGCAGCTTAATGGGACTAGCGGACGAGCAGTACTTC. Full variable domain (outside the CDR3, taken from reference TRBV7-2 and TRBJ2-7): GAGVSQSPSNKVTEKGKDVELRCDPISGHTALYWYRQSLGQGLEFLIYFQGNSAPDKSGLPSDRFSAERTGGSVSTLTIQRTQQEDSAVYLCASSLMGLADEQYFGPGTRLTVT.

This clone has just one count. The V and J genes are TRBV6-6 and TRBJ1-5, with 8 bases identical to TRBD1. The germline V gene encodes CDR1 MNHNY and CDR2 SVGAGI (reference sequence). The J segment lost 4 bases and the V segment lost 6 bases, leaving 20 bases of the junction unmatched. There are 19 residues in the CDR3. The CDR3 region is CASSRSQAGTGGRNQPQHF. CDR3 bases: TGTGCCAGCAGCCGAAGCCAAGCCGGGACAGGAGGTAGAAATCAGCCCCAGCATTTT.

The J gene is TRBJ2-1, the V gene TRBV7-2, with TRBD2 as a possible D gene (6 bases). Per germline, CDR1 SGHTA and CDR2 FQGNSA. The CDR3 loop spans 18 amino acids. The V end was cut by 5 bases, the J end by 0 bases, with 20 bases between. The CDR3 spells CASSPWAPSAYSYNEQFF. CDR3 bases: TGTGCCAGCAGCCCCTGGGCACCTAGCGCCTACTCCTACAATGAGCAGTTCTTC.

The chain is built from TRBV7-9 and TRBJ1-2; possibly TRBD1 for D (6 bases). With 3 bases removed from V and 11 bases from J, the gap between germline ends came to 19 bases. The CDR3 has 14 amino acids. Germline V CDR1 and CDR2: SEHNR, FQNEAQ (reference sequence). The CDR3 loop is CASSFPGHGVAYTF. The CDR3 nucleotides read TGTGCCAGCAGCTTCCCGGGACACGGAGTAGCGTACACCTTC.

The chain carries TRBV4-3 and TRBJ2-7, with 8 bases that match TRBD2. Germline CDR1 and CDR2: LGHNA and YSLEER. J lost 6 bases, V lost 5 bases, and 6 bases had no gene match. This CDR3 is built from 13 residues. The CDR3 protein is CASSNIRGGEQYF. In nucleotides, the CDR3 is TGCGCCAGCAGCAATATACGGGGGGGCGAGCAGTACTTC.

The V and J genes are TRBV7-3 and TRBJ1-3, with D perhaps TRBD1 (5 bases). Germline loops: CDR1 SGHTA, CDR2 FQGTGA. The CDR3 contains 13 residues. The ends were cut back, 8 bases at V and 6 bases at J, with 14 bases in the middle. In DNA form, the CDR3 reads TGTGCCAGCGGGCAGGGAGTGGAAAACACCATATATTTT. Translated: CASGQGVENTIYF.

This chain links TRBV7-9 with TRBJ1-2, with TRBD1 identical over 7 bases. With V trimmed by 2 bases and J by 4 bases, 16 bases remained unmatched. The CDR3 is made up of 18 amino acids. Germline loops: CDR1 SEHNR, CDR2 FQNEAQ (reference sequence). The CDR3 loop reads CASSLLPGQGVAGYGYTF. In DNA, the CDR3 is TGTGCCAGCAGCTTATTACCGGGGCAGGGGGTTGCAGGCTATGGCTACACCTTC.

This chain links TRBV5-1 with TRBJ1-1; a weak D match, TRBD1 (6 bases). The length of the CDR3 is 15 residues. The V and J ends lost 1 base and 0 bases respectively, with 10 bases between them. Germline values: CDR1 SGHRS, CDR2 YFSETQ. This CDR3 is CASSLSGQLNTEAFF. As DNA, the CDR3 is TGCGCCAGCAGCTTGTCTGGACAGTTGAACACTGAAGCTTTCTTT.

V gene TRBV10-3 combines with J gene TRBJ1-1; D is uncertain. Germline-derived CDR1 and CDR2 are ENHRY and SYGVKD. CDR3 length: 13 residues. The V gene lost 2 bases and the J gene lost 5 bases, with 9 bases spanning the gap. The CDR3 loop is CAISENRETEAFF. The CDR3 bases are TGTGCCATCAGTGAGAATAGGGAGACTGAAGCTTTCTTT.

The chain is built from TRBV9 and TRBJ2-7; 11 nucleotides match TRBD1. The CDR3 totals 15 residues. Germline CDR1 SGDLS, CDR2 YYNGEE. Losses at the gene ends were 0 bases for V and 2 bases for J; bases not matched to a gene: 1. CDR3 loop: CASSVGGQGAYEQYF. In DNA form, the CDR3 reads TGTGCCAGCAGCGTAGGGGGACAGGGGGCCTACGAGCAGTACTTC.

The gene calls are TRBV6-6 and TRBJ1-6; D is unclear. With 6 bases removed from V and 5 bases from J, the gap between germline ends came to 17 bases. This CDR3 region has 16 residues. Germline assignment: CDR1 MNHNY and CDR2 SVGAGI (reference sequence). The CDR3 reads CASSPTPYQNNSPLHF. The CDR3 DNA sequence: TGTGCCAGCAGCCCCACCCCGTACCAAAATAATTCACCCCTCCACTTT.

The chain uses TRBV18 and TRBJ2-1; 14 bases agree with TRBD2. The ends lost 3 bases at V and 10 bases at J; junction bases unmatched: 5. The germline V gene encodes CDR1 KGHSH and CDR2 LQKENI. The CDR3 has 15 residues. CDR3 in amino acids: CASSPGLAGVGEQFF. The DNA for the CDR3 is TGTGCCAGCTCACCGGGACTAGCGGGAGTGGGCGAGCAGTTCTTC.

The rearrangement joins TRBV7-8 to TRBJ1-2; D is unclear. Trimming cost V 5 bases and J 4 bases, with 20 bases left between them. CDR1 is SGHVS and CDR2 is FQNEAQ in the germline V gene. The CDR3 has 16 residues. This CDR3 reads CASSPGPITSSYGYTF. Written as DNA, the CDR3 is TGTGCCAGCAGCCCCGGGCCTATCACTTCTAGCTATGGCTACACCTTC.

The gene calls are TRBV28 and TRBJ1-1, with 8 bases that match TRBD1. V was pared by 5 bases and J by 4 bases, with 9 bases of the junction left unmatched. This CDR3 comprises 15 residues. Germline V gene sequence: CDR1 MDHEN, CDR2 SYDVKM. In nucleotides, the CDR3 is TGTGCCAGCAGTCCATCAACAGGGGGGGTCACTGAAGCTTTCTTT. Translating gives CASSPSTGGVTEAFF.

V gene TRBV10-3 combines with J gene TRBJ2-1; D is perhaps TRBD1 (6 bases). Germline CDR1 is ENHRY and CDR2 is SYGVKD. V lost 6 bases, J lost 13 bases, and 13 bases lay in between. This CDR3 is 11 amino acids long. CDR3 in amino acids: CAISVGQIQFF. CDR3 nucleotides: TGTGCCATCAGCGTCGGACAGATTCAGTTCTTC.

The V gene is TRBV18, the J gene TRBJ1-1, with a tentative D call TRBD1 (5 bases). V lost 6 bases, J lost 4 bases, and 18 bases lay in between. This CDR3 contains 15 residues. CDR1 is KGHSH and CDR2 is LQKENI in the germline V gene. The CDR3: CASSSSRAGGTEAFF. The CDR3 coding sequence is TGTGCCAGCTCCTCTTCCAGGGCGGGTGGCACTGAAGCTTTCTTT.

V usage is TRBV13 and J usage is TRBJ1-6; 10 bases are a match to TRBD1. Per germline, CDR1 PRHDT and CDR2 FYEKMQ (reference sequence). J lost 7 bases, V lost 5 bases, and 5 bases had no gene match. The CDR3 loop spans 15 amino acids. This CDR3 is CASSAGQGGNSPLHF. The CDR3 nucleotides read TGTGCCAGCAGCGCCGGACAGGGGGGAAATTCACCCCTCCACTTT.

The chain has TRBV7-3 and TRBJ1-1; TRBD1 is a possible D gene (6 bases). V lost 0 bases, J lost 2 bases, and 10 bases lay in between. CDR1 and CDR2 from the germline V gene are SGHTA and FQGTGA. This CDR3 contains 15 residues. The CDR3 DNA reads as TGTGCCAGCAGCTTAACTGGGACAACTAACACTGAAGCTTTCTTT. Encoded protein: CASSLTGTTNTEAFF.

The chain is built from TRBV13 and TRBJ2-7; TRBD1 might be the D (6 bases). CDR3 size: 16 residues. Germline-derived CDR1 and CDR2 are PRHDT and FYEKMQ (reference sequence). Trimming took off 3 bases at V and 3 bases at J, with 18 bases between the two ends. In DNA form, the CDR3 reads TGTGCCAGCAGCTTCAAGTCCGGCACAGGGATCTACGAGCAGTACTTC. Protein sequence: CASSFKSGTGIYEQYF.

The chain has TRBV11-2 and TRBJ2-7, with 10 positions matching TRBD1. Germline assignment: CDR1 SGHAT and CDR2 FQNNGV. This CDR3 is built from 15 residues. The J segment lost 9 bases and the V segment lost 5 bases, leaving 13 bases of the junction unmatched. DNA for the CDR3: TGTGCCAGCAGCGATACCGGGACAGGGGCTGCGGTGCAGTACTTC. Its protein is CASSDTGTGAAVQYF.

The gene calls are TRBV9 and TRBJ1-4; 7 positions match TRBD1. CDR3 length: 17 residues. Germline-derived CDR1 and CDR2 are SGDLS and YYNGEE. V shed 4 bases, J shed 8 bases, and the junction held 17 bases outside the gene matches. This CDR3 reads CASSPFEIGGAGEKLFF. In nucleotides, the CDR3 is TGTGCCAGCAGCCCCTTCGAAATAGGGGGCGCGGGAGAAAAACTGTTTTTT. The variable domain in full, with the rest retrieved from reference TRBV9 and TRBJ1-4, is DSGVTQTPKHLITATGQRVTLRCSPRSGDLSVYWYQQSLDQGLQFLIQYYNGEERAKGNILERFSAQQFPDLHSELNLSSLELGDSALYFCASSPFEIGGAGEKLFFGSGTQLSVL.

The chain combines TRBV7-3 with TRBJ2-1; the D gene is possibly TRBD1 (5 bases). Germline V gene data show CDR1 as SGHTA and CDR2 as FQGTGA. The CDR3 totals 15 residues. Trimming took off 4 bases at V and 0 bases at J, with 10 bases between the two ends. CDR3 region: CASSSDRSSYNEQFF. The CDR3 DNA sequence: TGTGCCAGCAGCTCCGACAGAAGCTCCTACAATGAGCAGTTCTTC.

The chain uses TRBV5-1 and TRBJ2-7, with unresolved D. The germline V gene encodes CDR1 SGHRS and CDR2 YFSETQ. CDR3 length: 14 residues. V dropped 3 bases and J dropped 3 bases, with 13 bases sitting between them. CDR3 protein: CASSSASDGYEQYF. CDR3 DNA sequence: TGCGCCAGCAGCTCCGCCTCTGACGGCTACGAGCAGTACTTC.